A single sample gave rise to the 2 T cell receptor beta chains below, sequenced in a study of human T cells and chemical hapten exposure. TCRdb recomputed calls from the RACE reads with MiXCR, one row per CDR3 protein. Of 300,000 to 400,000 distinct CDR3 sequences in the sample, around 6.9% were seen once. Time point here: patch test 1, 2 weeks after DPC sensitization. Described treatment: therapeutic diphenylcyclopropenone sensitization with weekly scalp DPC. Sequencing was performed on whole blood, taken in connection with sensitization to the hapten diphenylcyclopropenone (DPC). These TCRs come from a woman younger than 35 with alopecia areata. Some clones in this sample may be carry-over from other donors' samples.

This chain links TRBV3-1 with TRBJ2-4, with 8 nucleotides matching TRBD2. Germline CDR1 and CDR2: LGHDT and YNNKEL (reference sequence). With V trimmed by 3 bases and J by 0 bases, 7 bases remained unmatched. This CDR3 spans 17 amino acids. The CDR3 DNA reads TGTGCCAGCAGCCATCACCCGGGGGGGTTAGCCAAAAACATTCAGTACTTC. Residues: CASSHHPGGLAKNIQYF.

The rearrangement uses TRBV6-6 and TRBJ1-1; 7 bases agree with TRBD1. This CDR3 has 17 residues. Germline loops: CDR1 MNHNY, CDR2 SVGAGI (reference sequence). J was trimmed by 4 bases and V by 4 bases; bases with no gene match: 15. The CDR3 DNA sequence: TGTGCCAGCAGTTTCCATAGAGTAGACAGGGTTGGCACTGAAGCTTTCTTT. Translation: CASSFHRVDRVGTEAFF.